Presented here are 4 T cell receptor beta chains from one specimen sequenced in a study of CD8+CD57+ T cells in acquired aplastic anemia. Investigators profiled TCR beta VDJ and CDR3 from genomic DNA template. Using its own MiXCR run on the reads, TCRdb lists one record per CDR3 protein. Counted here are 400,000 to 450,000 distinct CDR3 sequences, around 72% occurring once; the ten biggest clones make up under 4.5%. The material sequenced was sorted CD4+, CD8+, or CD8+CD57+ T cells (not recorded which) from PBMCs. Source of these receptors: a human donor in good health, serving as a control.

The chain employs TRBV15 and TRBJ2-7; D not certain. Germline CDR1 LNHNV, CDR2 YYDKDF (reference sequence). V dropped 3 bases and J dropped 0 bases, with 15 bases sitting between them. The CDR3 runs to 16 residues. The CDR3 loop reads CATSRNFNPSSYEQYF. The CDR3 nucleotides are TGTGCCACCAGCAGGAATTTTAATCCCAGCTCCTACGAGCAGTACTTC.

As regards this clonotype: A much larger clone differs by one base, so this may be a read error. This chain links TRBV6-2 or TRBV6-3 with TRBJ2-1; 12 bases are shared with TRBD2. The V segment lost 3 bases and the J segment 10 bases; nucleotides outside the gene matches: 13. The length of the CDR3 is 17 residues. CDR1 and CDR2 (germline): MNHEY, SVGEGT. The CDR3 coding sequence is TGTGCCAGCAGTTATCCTAGCGGGGGGGCGTTGCGTTGGGAGCAGTTCTTC. It is translated as CASSYPSGGALRWEQFF.

As to this clonotype: Given a much more abundant clone one base away, this may be a read error. J is TRBJ1-5 and V is TRBV7-6; D gene ambiguous. Trimming left V 9 bases short and J 0 bases short, with 15 bases between. Germline V gives CDR1 SGHVS, CDR2 FNYEAQ. The CDR3 runs 15 residues. The CDR3 loop is CARSLSGHSNQPQHF. The CDR3 DNA sequence: TGTGCCAGGAGTTTATCGGGCCATAGCAATCAGCCCCAGCATTTT.

This clonotype came up many times. The V and J genes are TRBV9 and TRBJ1-6; weak D call: TRBD1 (5 bases). This CDR3 region has 14 residues. Germline V CDR1 and CDR2: SGDLS, YYNGEE. The V end lost 0 bases, the J end lost 10 bases, and 11 bases lay between the germline ends. The CDR3 bases are TGTGCCAGCAGCGTAGCGGGGGAGTACTCACCCCTCCACTTT. It specifies CASSVAGEYSPLHF.